This TCR beta chain was captured by sequencing in a study of cytomegalovirus exposure and HLA in healthy donors. Both 60 Vbeta primers and 13 Jbeta primers went into the PCR. TCRdb keeps only in-frame clones here, not all; method: immunoSEQ multiplex PCR. The table lists about 180,000 clones, 75% to 85% of them singletons. Study-wide points: Immune exposure data for these donors was limited to CMV serostatus.

Worth noting for this clone: Its specificity is not known.

V trimming: 6 bases; J trimming: 0 bases; junction bases outside the gene matches: 6. The CDR3 totals 16 residues. Germline V lookup: CDR1 LGHNA, CDR2 YNFKEQ. V and J are TRBV4-2 and TRBJ2-3; 10 bases align to TRBD2. Material: PBMCs. This sequence was found in a woman aged 60-75 years in good health and CMV-seropositive. The CDR3 loop is CASRFGTSESTDTQYF. The CDR3 DNA reads TGTGCCAGCAGATTTGGGACTAGCGAGAGCACAGATACGCAGTATTTT.